This T cell receptor beta chain came from a study of T-cell reconstitution after alpha-beta-depleted transplantation in children. This clonotype showed up just a few times. Germline loops: CDR1 SGHTA, CDR2 FQGTGA. The V and J ends lost 0 bases and 10 bases respectively, with 11 bases between them. The CDR3 has 13 residues. Construction of the TCRbeta library involved unique molecular identifiers. TCRdb fed the PCR reads into MiXCR, producing one record per CDR3 protein. The repertoire holds 600,000 to 700,000 distinct CDR3 sequences, with over 15% as singletons. The clonotype was recovered from a human donor who donated a stem cell graft to a child with acute myeloid leukemia. The rearrangement joins TRBV7-3 to TRBJ2-3; D remains ambiguous. The specimen comprised PBMCs from the stem cell graft donor, sampled from the stem cell graft. CDR3 DNA: TGTGCCAGCAGCTTAACATCGACGGATGCGCAGTATTTT. Translated, it gives CASSLTSTDAQYF.